This entry lists 7 T cell receptor beta chains sequenced from one sample in a study of shared clonotypes between healthy human individuals. TCRdb keeps only in-frame clones here, not all; method: immunoSEQ multiplex PCR. The data hold about 2.4 million clones, with 80% to 95% observed a single time. Sequenced sample: naive CD4+ T cells from PBMCs. The subset was: CD45RA+ positively selected. The receptors shown here come from a man between 18 and 29 years old in good health. Some clones in this sample may be carry-over from other donors' samples.

This clone was picked up a small number of times. Other DNA sequences in the same sample also yield this CDR3. The chain joins TRBV7-9 to TRBJ2-5; 9 nucleotides line up with TRBD1. The CDR3 is 14 residues long. Germline loops: CDR1 SEHNR, CDR2 FQNEAQ (reference sequence). Trimming took 1 base from V and 4 from J; bases not matched to a gene: 1. This CDR3 is CASSLGGQGETQYF. The CDR3 bases are TGTGCCAGCAGCTTAGGGGGACAGGGAGAGACCCAGTACTTC. The entire variable domain, with the rest obtained from reference TRBV7-9 and TRBJ2-5, is as follows: DTGVSQNPRHKITKRGQNVTFRCDPISEHNRLYWYRQTLGQGPEFLTYFQNEAQLEKSRLLSDRFSAERPKGSFSTLEIQRTEQGDSAMYLCASSLGGQGETQYFGPGTRLLVL.

The rearrangement joins TRBV28 to TRBJ1-1, with 8 bases lining up with TRBD1. Germline loops: CDR1 MDHEN, CDR2 SYDVKM. The CDR3 runs 17 residues. The trim removed 7 bases at V and 8 bases at J, leaving 21 bases unmatched. CDR3 protein: CASTPGSDVGTGEEAFF. The CDR3 DNA is TGTGCCAGCACCCCTGGGTCGGACGTCGGGACAGGTGAGGAAGCTTTCTTT.

This chain joins TRBV30 and TRBJ1-6, with TRBD1 as a possible D gene (6 bases). With 5 bases removed from V and 8 bases from J, the gap between germline ends came to 10 bases. Per the germline V gene, CDR1 is GTSNPN and CDR2 is SVGIG (reference sequence). This CDR3 has 12 residues. The CDR3 DNA reads TGTGCCTGGGGGGGGGCGCATTCACCCCTCCACTTT. It yields the protein CAWGGAHSPLHF.

This chain uses TRBV27 with TRBJ1-2; no clear D gene. From germline, CDR1 is MNHEY and CDR2 SMNVEV (reference sequence). This CDR3 has 14 amino acids. V lost 7 bases to trimming and J lost 2 bases, with 14 bases between them. The CDR3 here is CASNVFLVNYGYTF. CDR3 DNA: TGTGCCAGCAATGTATTTTTGGTGAACTATGGCTACACCTTC.

The CDR3 coding sequence is TGTGCCTGGAGTCCCCACAGCGGGATCACCTACAATGAGCAGTTCTTC. Amino acids: CAWSPHSGITYNEQFF. This chain links TRBV30 with TRBJ2-1; 7 bases line up with TRBD2. This CDR3 spans 16 amino acids. Per the germline V gene, CDR1 is GTSNPN and CDR2 is SVGIG (reference sequence). V lost 2 bases, J lost 2 bases, and 9 bases stayed unmatched.

This rearrangement joins TRBV27 to TRBJ1-6; 8 nucleotides line up with TRBD1. The CDR3 runs 13 residues. With V trimmed by 7 bases and J by 13 bases, 9 bases remained unmatched. CDR1 is MNHEY and CDR2 is SMNVEV in the germline V gene (reference sequence). CDR3 in DNA: TGTGCCAGCATATCGGACAGGGCGGGGCCCCTCCACTTT. It is translated as CASISDRAGPLHF.

This chain links TRBV5-1 with TRBJ1-1, with D unresolved. The CDR3 covers 12 residues. The ends were cut back, 2 bases at V and 5 bases at J, with 7 bases in the middle. The germline V gene encodes CDR1 SGHRS and CDR2 YFSETQ. CDR3 nucleotide sequence: TGCGCCAGCAGCTTTGACGTAACTGAAGCTTTCTTT. Its protein is CASSFDVTEAFF.